This T cell receptor beta chain stems from a study of Tregs in tolerant kidney transplant recipients. Data came from immunoSEQ multiplex PCR; TCRdb stores just in-frame clones and leaves some out. The sample includes about 240,000 clones, approximately 84% seen only once; the top ten take 0.64%. Germline assignment: CDR1 SGHRS and CDR2 YFSETQ. The CDR3 has 15 residues. Trimming left V 2 bases short and J 1 base short, with 7 bases between. Unstimulated regulatory T cells (CD4+CD25+CD127-), CD4+CD25- non-regulatory cells, CD4 and CD8 cells were FACS-sorted from thawed PBMCs. Study-wide results and caveats: This study did not directly address biological reproducibility.

As regards this clone: Its antigen is not identified.

The sequenced sample was CD4+ T cells from blood. This TCR was sampled from a human donor in good health. The chain has TRBV5-1 and TRBJ2-6; D might be TRBD1 (5 bases). The chain's CDR3 is CASSLTGSGANVLTF. As DNA, the CDR3 is TGCGCCAGCAGCTTAACAGGTTCTGGGGCCAACGTCCTGACTTTC.